The rows below give T cell receptor beta chains drawn from one sample of a study of blood T cell repertoires in COVID-19. Only in-frame clones appear in the TCRdb table, and some are missing; sequencing was by immunoSEQ multiplex PCR. The sample has around 370,000 clones, under 95% seen once. Sequences were obtained from peripheral blood. These receptors came from a woman between 18 and 29 years old who had recovered from COVID-19. Both conserved end residues are part of each CDR3. The D gene is left open where the match is weak. Only part of the rows carry a size: once, few, many, or a class if the clone is expanded.

J gene,clone size,D gene,V gene,CDR3 protein,CDR3 DNA
TRBJ2-1,-,-,TRBV5-1,CASSLGPRVSYNEQFF,TGCGCCAGCAGCTTGGGGCCGAGGGTCTCCTACAATGAGCAGTTCTTC
TRBJ1-3,-,-,TRBV7-6,CASSLARGVSGNTIYF,TGTGCCAGCAGCTTAGCGCGGGGGGTCTCTGGAAACACCATATATTTT
TRBJ2-5,-,TRBD2,TRBV19,CASSRLGGFKETQYF,TGTGCCAGTAGCCGATTGGGAGGGTTTAAGGAGACCCAGTACTTC
TRBJ1-5,-,-,TRBV18,CASSLAGPSGNQPQHF,TGTGCCAGCTCCCTTGCGGGGCCCAGCGGCAATCAGCCCCAGCATTTT
TRBJ2-1,-,TRBD2,TRBV7-8,CASSLAPGTSGPNNEQFF,TGTGCCAGCAGCTTAGCCCCCGGGACTAGCGGACCCAACAATGAGCAGTTCTTC
TRBJ2-5,-,TRBD1,TRBV19,CASSRGTGPRETQYF,TGTGCCAGTAGTAGGGGGACAGGGCCGAGAGAGACCCAGTACTTC
TRBJ2-3,-,TRBD1,TRBV24-1,CATMPGTGYTDTQYF,TGTGCCACCATGCCCGGGACAGGGTACACAGATACGCAGTATTTT
TRBJ1-3,-,-,TRBV27,CASSPDIGGNTIYF,TGTGCCAGCAGTCCGGACATTGGTGGAAACACCATATATTTT
TRBJ2-3,-,-,TRBV18,CASSPIPAGGTDTQYF,TGTGCCAGCTCACCAATCCCAGCGGGTGGCACAGATACGCAGTATTTT
TRBJ1-4,-,TRBD1,TRBV19,CASSSRQGGEKLFF,TGTGCCAGTAGTAGCCGACAGGGAGGTGAAAAACTGTTTTTT
TRBJ2-2,once,-,TRBV6-5,CASSYRGGANTGELFF,TGTGCCAGCAGTTACAGGGGGGGGGCGAACACCGGGGAGCTGTTTTTT